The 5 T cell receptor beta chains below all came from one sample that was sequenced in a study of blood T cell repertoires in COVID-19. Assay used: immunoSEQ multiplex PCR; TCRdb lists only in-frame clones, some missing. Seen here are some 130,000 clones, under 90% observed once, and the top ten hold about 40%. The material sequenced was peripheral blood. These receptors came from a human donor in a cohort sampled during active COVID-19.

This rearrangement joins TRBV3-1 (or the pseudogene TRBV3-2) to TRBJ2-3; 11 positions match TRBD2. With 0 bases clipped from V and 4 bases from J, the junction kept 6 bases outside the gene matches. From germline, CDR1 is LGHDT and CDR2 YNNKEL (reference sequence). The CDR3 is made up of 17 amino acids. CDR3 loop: CASSQDQLAGVADTQYF. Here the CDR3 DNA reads TGTGCCAGCAGCCAAGATCAACTAGCGGGAGTTGCAGATACGCAGTATTTT.

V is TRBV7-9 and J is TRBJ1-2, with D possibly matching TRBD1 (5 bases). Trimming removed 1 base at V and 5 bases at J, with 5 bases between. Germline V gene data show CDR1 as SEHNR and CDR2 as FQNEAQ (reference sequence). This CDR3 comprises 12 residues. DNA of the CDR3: TGTGCCAGCAGCTTAGAGGGGTATGGCTACACCTTC. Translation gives CASSLEGYGYTF.

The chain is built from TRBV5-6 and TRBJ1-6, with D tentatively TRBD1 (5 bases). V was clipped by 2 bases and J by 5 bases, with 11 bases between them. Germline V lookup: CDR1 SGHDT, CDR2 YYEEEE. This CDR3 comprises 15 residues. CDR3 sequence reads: CASSFMDIDNSPLHF. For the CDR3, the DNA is TGTGCCAGCAGCTTCATGGACATTGATAATTCACCCCTCCACTTT.

CDR3 nucleotide sequence: TGTGCCAGCAGTTTATTGGGGGGGGTTGAGCAGTTCTTC. This sequence encodes CASSLLGGVEQFF. V gene TRBV12-3 or TRBV12-4 combines with J gene TRBJ2-1; TRBD2 matches 7 bases. Trimming took 2 bases from V and 9 from J; bases not matched to a gene: 4. This CDR3 is built from 13 residues.

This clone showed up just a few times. The DNA of the CDR3 is TGTGCCAGTAGCTTAGGGACAGTCGCCGAGCAGTACTTC. This gives the protein CASSLGTVAEQYF. This chain links TRBV19 with TRBJ2-7; TRBD1 aligns across 7 bases. V dropped 6 bases and J dropped 6; count of bases not matched to a gene: 8. Germline CDR1 and CDR2: LNHDA and SQIVND (reference sequence). This CDR3 has 13 amino acids.